This T cell receptor beta chain stems from a study of blood T cell repertoires in COVID-19. Across the whole study: Nucleic acid was either cDNA or gDNA, and it came from T cells, B-cell-depleted T cells, or PBMCs.

J gave up 8 bases and V 4 bases, and 13 bases lay outside the gene matches. This CDR3 region has 16 residues. CDR1 is MNHNS and CDR2 is SASEGT in the germline V gene. Profiling relied on immunoSEQ multiplex PCR, and the TCRdb table lists in-frame clones only, not all of them. Found here are about 120,000 clones, 70% to 80% of them singletons; the top ten hold 7.9%. V is TRBV6-1 and J is TRBJ1-4; 7 bases are a match to TRBD1. The sequence derives from a human donor in a cohort sampled during active COVID-19. Sequencing input: peripheral blood. DNA of the CDR3: TGTGCCAGCAGTGCCCTATCGACAGGGACTAGCGAAAAACTGTTTTTT. Its translation: CASSALSTGTSEKLFF.